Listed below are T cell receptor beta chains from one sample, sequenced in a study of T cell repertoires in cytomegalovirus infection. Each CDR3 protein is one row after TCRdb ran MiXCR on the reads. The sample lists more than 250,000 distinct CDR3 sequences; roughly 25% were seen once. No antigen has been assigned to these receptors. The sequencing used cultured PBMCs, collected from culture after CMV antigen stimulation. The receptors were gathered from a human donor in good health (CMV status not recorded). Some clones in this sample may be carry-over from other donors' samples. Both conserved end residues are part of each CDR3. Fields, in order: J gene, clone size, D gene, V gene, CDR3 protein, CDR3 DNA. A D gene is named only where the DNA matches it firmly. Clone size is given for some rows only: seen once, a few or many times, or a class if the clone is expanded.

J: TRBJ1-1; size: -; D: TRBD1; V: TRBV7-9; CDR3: CASSLAGQANTEAFF; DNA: TGTGCCAGCAGCTTAGCTGGACAGGCGAACACTGAAGCTTTCTTT
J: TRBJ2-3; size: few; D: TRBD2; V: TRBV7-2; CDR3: CASSQGLAGTTQYF; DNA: TGTGCCAGCAGCCAGGGACTAGCGGGAACTACGCAGTATTTT
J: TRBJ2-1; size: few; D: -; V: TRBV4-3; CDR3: CASSQDPGTPTYNEQFF; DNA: TGCGCCAGCAGCCAAGATCCTGGGACACCCACCTACAATGAGCAGTTCTTC
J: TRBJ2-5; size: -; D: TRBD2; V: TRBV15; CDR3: CATAGVRQETQYF; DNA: TGTGCCACCGCGGGGGTGAGGCAAGAGACCCAGTACTTC
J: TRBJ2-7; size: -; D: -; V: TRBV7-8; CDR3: CASSLERVGDYEQYF; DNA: TGTGCCAGCAGCTTAGAGCGGGTCGGCGACTACGAGCAGTACTTC
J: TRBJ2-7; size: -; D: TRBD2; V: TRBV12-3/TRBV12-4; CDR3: CASSSLAGVNYEQYF; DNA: TGTGCCAGCAGTTCCCTAGCGGGGGTAAACTACGAGCAGTACTTC
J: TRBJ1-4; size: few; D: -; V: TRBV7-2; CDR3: CASSLGQGTEKLFF; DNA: TGTGCCAGCAGCTTAGGTCAGGGTACCGAAAAACTGTTTTTT
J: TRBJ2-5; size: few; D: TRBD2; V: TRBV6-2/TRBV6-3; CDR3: CASSPPTSGTRQETQYF; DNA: TGTGCCAGCAGTCCTCCAACCAGCGGGACTCGGCAAGAGACCCAGTACTTC
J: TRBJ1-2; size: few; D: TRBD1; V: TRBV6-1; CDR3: CASRAHRGYGYTF; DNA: TGTGCCAGCAGAGCTCACAGGGGATATGGCTACACCTTC
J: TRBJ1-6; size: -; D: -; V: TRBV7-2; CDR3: CASSIGSGSSPLHF; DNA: TGTGCCAGCAGCATAGGGAGTGGCAGTTCACCCCTCCACTTT
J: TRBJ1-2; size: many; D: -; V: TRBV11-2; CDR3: CASSLDSGNYGYTF; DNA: TGTGCCAGCAGCTTAGATTCAGGGAACTATGGCTACACCTTC
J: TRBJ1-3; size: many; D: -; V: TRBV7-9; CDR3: CASRQGRLSGNTIYF; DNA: TGTGCCAGCAGACAGGGACGGCTCTCTGGAAACACCATATATTTT
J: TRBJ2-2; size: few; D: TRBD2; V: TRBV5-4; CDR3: CASSLAGSGMNTGELFF; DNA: TGTGCCAGCAGCTTGGCCGGGAGCGGGATGAACACCGGGGAGCTGTTTTTT
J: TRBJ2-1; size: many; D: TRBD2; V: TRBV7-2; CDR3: CASSFGLAGDEQFF; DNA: TGTGCCAGCAGCTTCGGTCTAGCGGGAGATGAGCAGTTCTTC
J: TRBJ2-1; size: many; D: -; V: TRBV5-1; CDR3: CASIRGDHPKINEQFF; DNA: TGCGCCAGCATACGAGGAGACCACCCAAAAATAAATGAGCAGTTCTTC
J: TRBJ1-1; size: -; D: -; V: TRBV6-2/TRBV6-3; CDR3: CASSYRGGPEAFF; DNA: TGTGCCAGCAGTTACAGGGGAGGGCCTGAAGCTTTCTTT
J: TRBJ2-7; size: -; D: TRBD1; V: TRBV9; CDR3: CASASGGGYEQYF; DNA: TGTGCCAGCGCCTCAGGGGGCGGCTACGAGCAGTACTTC
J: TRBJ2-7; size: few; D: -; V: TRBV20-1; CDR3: CSARDTQQGVYEQYF; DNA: TGCAGTGCTAGAGACACCCAACAGGGAGTATACGAGCAGTACTTC
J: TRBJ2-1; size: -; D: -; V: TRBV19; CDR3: CASSIDHPGEGNEQFF; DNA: TGTGCCAGTAGTATAGATCATCCGGGAGAGGGCAATGAGCAGTTCTTC
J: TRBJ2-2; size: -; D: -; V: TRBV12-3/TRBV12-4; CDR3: CASSRGRGRTGELFF; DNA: TGTGCCAGCAGCCGTGGGCGGGGTCGCACCGGGGAGCTGTTTTTT
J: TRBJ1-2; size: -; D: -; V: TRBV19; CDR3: CASSSRRYGNGYTF; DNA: TGTGCCAGTAGTTCTCGACGGTACGGGAATGGCTACACCTTC
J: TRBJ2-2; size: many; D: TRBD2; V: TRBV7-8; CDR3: CASSPQLAARVVRSGELFF; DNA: TGTGCCAGCAGCCCCCAACTAGCGGCAAGGGTGGTTCGTAGCGGGGAGCTGTTTTTT
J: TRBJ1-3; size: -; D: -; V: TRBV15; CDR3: CATSRGGRNTGNTIYF; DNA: TGTGCCACCAGCAGAGGAGGACGGAATACTGGAAACACCATATATTTT
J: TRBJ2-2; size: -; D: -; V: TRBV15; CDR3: CATSRGAGSPGELFF; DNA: TGTGCCACCAGCAGGGGTGCGGGGTCCCCCGGGGAGCTGTTTTTT
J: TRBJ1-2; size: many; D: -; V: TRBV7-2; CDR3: CASSLAGAYGYTF; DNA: TGTGCCAGCAGCTTAGCGGGCGCTTATGGCTACACCTTC
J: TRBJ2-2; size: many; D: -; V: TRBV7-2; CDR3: CASSLKGALSTGELFF; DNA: TGTGCCAGCAGCTTAAAAGGGGCATTGAGCACCGGGGAGCTGTTTTTT
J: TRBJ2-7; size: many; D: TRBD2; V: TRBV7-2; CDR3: CASSPRLAASEQYF; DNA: TGTGCCAGCAGCCCCCGACTAGCGGCTTCCGAGCAGTACTTC
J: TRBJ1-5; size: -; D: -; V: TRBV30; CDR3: CALSGSDGNQPQHF; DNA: TGTGCCCTTTCAGGGAGTGATGGCAATCAGCCCCAGCATTTT
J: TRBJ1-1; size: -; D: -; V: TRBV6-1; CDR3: CASSASRRGSNTEAFF; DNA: TGTGCCAGCAGTGCCTCTCGAAGGGGGTCTAACACTGAAGCTTTCTTT
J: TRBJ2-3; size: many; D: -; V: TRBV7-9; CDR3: CASNGQITDTQYF; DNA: TGTGCCAGCAACGGACAGATCACAGATACGCAGTATTTT
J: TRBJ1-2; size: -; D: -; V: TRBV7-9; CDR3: CASSLGQARHNGYTF; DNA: TGTGCCAGCAGCTTAGGGCAGGCAAGGCACAATGGCTACACCTTC
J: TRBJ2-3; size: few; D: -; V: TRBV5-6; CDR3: CASSGGPGADTQYF; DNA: TGTGCCAGCAGTGGGGGGCCGGGGGCAGATACGCAGTATTTT
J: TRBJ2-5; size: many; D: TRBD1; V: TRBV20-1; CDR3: CSARLGPGQMRGETQYF; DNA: TGCAGTGCTAGACTTGGGCCGGGACAGATGCGAGGGGAGACCCAGTACTTC
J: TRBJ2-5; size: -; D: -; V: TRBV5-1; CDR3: CASSLASTRETQYF; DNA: TGCGCCAGCAGCTTGGCGAGCACGCGAGAGACCCAGTACTTC
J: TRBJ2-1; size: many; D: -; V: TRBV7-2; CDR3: CASSLAERQFF; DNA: TGTGCCAGCAGCTTAGCGGAGCGGCAGTTCTTC
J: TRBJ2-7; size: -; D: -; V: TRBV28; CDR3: CASSLTARDVSEQYF; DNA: TGTGCCAGCAGTTTGACGGCCAGGGATGTAAGCGAGCAGTACTTC
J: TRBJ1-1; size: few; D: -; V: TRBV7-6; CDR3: CASSPFPMNTEAFF; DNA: TGTGCCAGCAGCCCTTTCCCCATGAACACTGAAGCTTTCTTT
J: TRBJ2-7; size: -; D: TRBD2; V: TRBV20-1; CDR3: CSAPKTSDHYEQYF; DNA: TGCAGTGCTCCTAAGACTAGCGATCACTACGAGCAGTACTTC
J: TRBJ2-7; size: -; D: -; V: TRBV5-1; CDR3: CASSLAQSSYEQYF; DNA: TGCGCCAGCAGCTTGGCACAGAGCTCCTACGAGCAGTACTTC
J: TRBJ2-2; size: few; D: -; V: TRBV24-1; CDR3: CATSDLMLNTGELFF; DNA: TGTGCCACCAGTGATTTGATGCTTAACACCGGGGAGCTGTTTTTT
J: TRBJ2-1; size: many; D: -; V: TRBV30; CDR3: CAWSRRRDNEQFF; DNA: TGTGCCTGGAGTCGTCGGCGAGACAATGAGCAGTTCTTC
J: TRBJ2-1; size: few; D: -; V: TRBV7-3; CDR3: CASSNRGHAGRGPNEQFF; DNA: TGTGCCAGCAGCAACAGGGGCCACGCGGGAAGGGGTCCCAATGAGCAGTTCTTC
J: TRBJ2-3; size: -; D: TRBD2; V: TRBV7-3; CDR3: CASSYTGLAGVDTQYF; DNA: TGTGCCAGCAGCTACACGGGACTAGCAGGCGTAGATACGCAGTATTTT
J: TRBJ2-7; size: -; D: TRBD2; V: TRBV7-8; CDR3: CASSRDYYEQYF; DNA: TGTGCCAGCAGTAGGGACTACTACGAGCAGTACTTC
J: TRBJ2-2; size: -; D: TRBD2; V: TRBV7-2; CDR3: CASSLAWAGGAGELFF; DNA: TGTGCCAGCAGCTTAGCGTGGGCGGGAGGAGCCGGGGAGCTGTTTTTT
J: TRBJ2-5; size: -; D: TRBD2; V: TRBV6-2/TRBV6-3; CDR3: CASSSAGTSGQETQYF; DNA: TGTGCCAGCAGCTCAGCAGGGACTAGCGGTCAAGAGACCCAGTACTTC
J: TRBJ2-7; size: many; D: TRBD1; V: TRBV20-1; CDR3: CSALHRGTYEQYF; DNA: TGCAGTGCGCTCCACAGGGGTACCTACGAGCAGTACTTC
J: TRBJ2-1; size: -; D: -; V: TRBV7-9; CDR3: CASSGPHNNEQFF; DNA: TGTGCCAGCAGCGGGCCACACAACAATGAGCAGTTCTTC
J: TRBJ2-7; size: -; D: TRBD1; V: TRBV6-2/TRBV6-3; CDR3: CASTWTGTYEQYF; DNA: TGTGCCAGCACGTGGACAGGGACCTACGAGCAGTACTTC
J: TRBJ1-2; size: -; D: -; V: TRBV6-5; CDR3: CASSYSTGGQGYGYTF; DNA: TGTGCCAGCAGTTACTCGACCGGGGGGCAGGGCTATGGCTACACCTTC
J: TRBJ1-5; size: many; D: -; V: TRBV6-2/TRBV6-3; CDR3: CASRTYDRRSNQPQHF; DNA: TGTGCCAGCAGGACCTACGACAGAAGAAGCAATCAGCCCCAGCATTTT
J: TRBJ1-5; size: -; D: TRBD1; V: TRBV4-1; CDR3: CASSQEEGGWQPQHF; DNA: TGCGCCAGCAGCCAAGAAGAAGGGGGCTGGCAGCCCCAGCATTTT